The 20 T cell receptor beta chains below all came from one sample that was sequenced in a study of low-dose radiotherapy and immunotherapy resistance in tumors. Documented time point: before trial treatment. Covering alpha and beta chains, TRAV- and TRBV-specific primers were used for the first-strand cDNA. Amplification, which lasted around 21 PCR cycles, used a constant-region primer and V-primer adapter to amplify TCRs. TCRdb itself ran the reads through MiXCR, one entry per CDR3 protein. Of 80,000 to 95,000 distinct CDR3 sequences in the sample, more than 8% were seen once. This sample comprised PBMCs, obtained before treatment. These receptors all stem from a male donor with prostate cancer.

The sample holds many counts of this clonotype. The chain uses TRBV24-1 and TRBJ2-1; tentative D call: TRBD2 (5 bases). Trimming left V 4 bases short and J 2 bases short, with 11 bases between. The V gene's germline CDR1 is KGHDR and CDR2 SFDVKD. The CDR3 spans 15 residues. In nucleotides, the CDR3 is TGTGCCACCAGTGACCCGGGGAATCCCTACAATGAGCAGTTCTTC. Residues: CATSDPGNPYNEQFF.

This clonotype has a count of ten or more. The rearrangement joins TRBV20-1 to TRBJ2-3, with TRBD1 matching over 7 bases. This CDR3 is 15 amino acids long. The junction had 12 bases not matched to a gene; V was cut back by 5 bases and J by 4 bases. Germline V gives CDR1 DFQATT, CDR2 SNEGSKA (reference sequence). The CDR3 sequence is CSALRLTGSADTQYF. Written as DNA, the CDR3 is TGCAGTGCTTTACGCCTGACAGGGAGTGCAGATACGCAGTATTTT.

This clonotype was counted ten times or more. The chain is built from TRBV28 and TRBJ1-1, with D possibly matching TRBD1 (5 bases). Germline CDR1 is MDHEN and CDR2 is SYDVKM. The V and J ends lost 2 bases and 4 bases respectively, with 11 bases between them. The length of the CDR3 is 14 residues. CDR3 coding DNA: TGTGCCAGCAGTTTAGTGGGAGGGGTCACTGAAGCTTTCTTT. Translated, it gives CASSLVGGVTEAFF.

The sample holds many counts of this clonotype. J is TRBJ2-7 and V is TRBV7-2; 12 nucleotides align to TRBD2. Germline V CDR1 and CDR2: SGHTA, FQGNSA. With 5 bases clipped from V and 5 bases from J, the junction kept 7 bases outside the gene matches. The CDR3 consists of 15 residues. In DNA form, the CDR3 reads TGTGCCAGCAGCAGAAGACTAGCGGGAGTCAACGAGCAGTACTTC. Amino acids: CASSRRLAGVNEQYF.

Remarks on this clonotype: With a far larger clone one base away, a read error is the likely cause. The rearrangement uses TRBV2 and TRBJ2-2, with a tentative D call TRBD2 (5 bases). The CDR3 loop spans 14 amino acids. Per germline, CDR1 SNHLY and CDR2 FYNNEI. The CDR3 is CASSLAQNTGELCF. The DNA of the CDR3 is TGTGCCAGCAGCTTGGCCCAGAACACCGGGGAGCTGTGTTTT. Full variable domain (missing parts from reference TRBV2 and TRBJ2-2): EPEVTQTPSHQVTQMGQEVILRCVPISNHLYFYWYRQILGQKVEFLVSFYNNEISEKSEIFDDQFSVERPDGSNFTLKIRSTKLEDSAMYFCASSLAQNTGELCFGEGSRLTVL.

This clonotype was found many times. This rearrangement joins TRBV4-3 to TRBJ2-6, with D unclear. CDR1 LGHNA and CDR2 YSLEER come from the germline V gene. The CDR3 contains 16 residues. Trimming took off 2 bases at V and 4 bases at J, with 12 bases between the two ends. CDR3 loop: CASSQNEAYGANVLTF. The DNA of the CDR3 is TGCGCCAGCAGCCAAAATGAGGCGTACGGGGCCAACGTCCTGACTTTC.

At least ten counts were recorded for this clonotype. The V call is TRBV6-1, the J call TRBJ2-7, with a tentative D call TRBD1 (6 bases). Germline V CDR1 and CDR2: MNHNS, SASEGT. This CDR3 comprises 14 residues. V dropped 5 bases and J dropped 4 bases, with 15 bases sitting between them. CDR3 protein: CASSFKLGQYEQYF. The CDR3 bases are TGTGCCAGCAGTTTCAAGCTTGGACAGTACGAGCAGTACTTC.

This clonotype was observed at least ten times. CDR3 region: CASSIGQETQYF. CDR3 sequence (DNA): TGTGCCAGTAGTATAGGACAAGAGACCCAGTACTTC. This chain connects TRBV19 to TRBJ2-5; D gene uncertain. CDR1 and CDR2 from the germline V gene are LNHDA and SQIVND (reference sequence). This CDR3 comprises 12 residues. V dropped 1 base and J dropped 2 bases, with 2 bases sitting between them. Looking up the rest from reference TRBV19 and TRBJ2-5 gives the full variable domain: DGGITQSPKYLFRKEGQNVTLSCEQNLNHDAMYWYRQDPGQGLRLIYYSQIVNDFQKGDIAEGYSVSREKKESFPLTVTSAQKNPTAFYLCASSIGQETQYFGPGTRLLVL.

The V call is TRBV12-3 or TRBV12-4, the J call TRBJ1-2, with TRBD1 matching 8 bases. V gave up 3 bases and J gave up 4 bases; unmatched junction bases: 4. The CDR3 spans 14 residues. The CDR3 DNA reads TGTGCCAGCAGTTTGGGGACAGGCAGCTATGGCTACACCTTC. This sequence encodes CASSLGTGSYGYTF.

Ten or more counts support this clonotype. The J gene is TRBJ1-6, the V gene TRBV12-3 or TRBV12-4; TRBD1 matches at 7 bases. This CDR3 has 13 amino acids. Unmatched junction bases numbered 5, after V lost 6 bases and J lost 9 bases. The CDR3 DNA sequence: TGTGCCAGCAGGACAGGGTACGGTTCACCCCTCCACTTT. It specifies CASRTGYGSPLHF.

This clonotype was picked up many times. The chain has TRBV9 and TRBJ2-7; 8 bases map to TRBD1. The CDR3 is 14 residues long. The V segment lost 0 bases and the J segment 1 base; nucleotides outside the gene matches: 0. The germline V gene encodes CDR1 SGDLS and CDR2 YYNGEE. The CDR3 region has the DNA TGTGCCAGCAGCGTAGGGGACAGGTCCTACGAGCAGTACTTC. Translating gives CASSVGDRSYEQYF.

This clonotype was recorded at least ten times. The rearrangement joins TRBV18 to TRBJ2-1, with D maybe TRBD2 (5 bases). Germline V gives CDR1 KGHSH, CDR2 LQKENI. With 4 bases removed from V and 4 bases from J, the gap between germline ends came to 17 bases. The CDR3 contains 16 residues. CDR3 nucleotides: TGTGCCAGCTCACTCCAGACCGGACTCCGGTACAATGAGCAGTTCTTC. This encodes CASSLQTGLRYNEQFF.

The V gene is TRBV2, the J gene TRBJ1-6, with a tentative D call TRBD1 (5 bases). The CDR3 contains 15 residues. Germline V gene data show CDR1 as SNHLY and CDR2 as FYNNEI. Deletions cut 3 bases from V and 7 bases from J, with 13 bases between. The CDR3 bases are TGTGCCAGCAGTGAGGGGGGGTTGGGGAATTCACCCCTCCACTTT. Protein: CASSEGGLGNSPLHF.

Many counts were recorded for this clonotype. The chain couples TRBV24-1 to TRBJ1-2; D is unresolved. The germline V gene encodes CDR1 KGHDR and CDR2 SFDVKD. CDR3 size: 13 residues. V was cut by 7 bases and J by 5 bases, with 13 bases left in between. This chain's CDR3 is CATSAGNPYGYTF. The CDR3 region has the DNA TGTGCCACCAGCGCGGGGAACCCGTATGGCTACACCTTC.

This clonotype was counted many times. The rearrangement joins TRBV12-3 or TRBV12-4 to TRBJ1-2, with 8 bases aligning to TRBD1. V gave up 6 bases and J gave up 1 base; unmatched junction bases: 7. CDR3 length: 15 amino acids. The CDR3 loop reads CASSHQGAFNYGYTF. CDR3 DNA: TGTGCCAGCAGCCACCAGGGGGCCTTTAACTATGGCTACACCTTC.

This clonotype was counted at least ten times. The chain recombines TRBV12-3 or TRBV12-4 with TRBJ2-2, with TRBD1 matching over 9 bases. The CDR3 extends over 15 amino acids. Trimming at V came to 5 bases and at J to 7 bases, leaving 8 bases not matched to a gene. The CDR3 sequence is CASSPGQGMGGELFF. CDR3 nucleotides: TGTGCCAGCAGTCCGGGACAGGGCATGGGCGGGGAGCTGTTTTTT.

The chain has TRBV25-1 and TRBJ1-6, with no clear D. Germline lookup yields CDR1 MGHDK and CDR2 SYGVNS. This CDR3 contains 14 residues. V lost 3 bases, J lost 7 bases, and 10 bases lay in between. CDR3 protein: CASSEEHSNSPLHF. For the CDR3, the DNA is TGTGCCAGCAGTGAGGAACATTCCAATTCACCCCTCCACTTT.

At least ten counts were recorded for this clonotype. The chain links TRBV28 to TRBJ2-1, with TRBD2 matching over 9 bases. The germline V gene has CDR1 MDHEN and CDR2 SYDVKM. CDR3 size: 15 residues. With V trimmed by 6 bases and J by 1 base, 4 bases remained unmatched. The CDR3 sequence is CASRGLAKSYNEQFF. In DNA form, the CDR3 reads TGTGCCAGCAGAGGACTAGCGAAATCCTACAATGAGCAGTTCTTC.

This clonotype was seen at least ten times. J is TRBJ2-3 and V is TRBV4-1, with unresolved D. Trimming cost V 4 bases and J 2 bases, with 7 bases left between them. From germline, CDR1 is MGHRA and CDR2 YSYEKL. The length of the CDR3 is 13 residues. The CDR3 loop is CASSRMTTDTQYF. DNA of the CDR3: TGCGCCAGCAGCCGAATGACCACAGATACGCAGTATTTT.

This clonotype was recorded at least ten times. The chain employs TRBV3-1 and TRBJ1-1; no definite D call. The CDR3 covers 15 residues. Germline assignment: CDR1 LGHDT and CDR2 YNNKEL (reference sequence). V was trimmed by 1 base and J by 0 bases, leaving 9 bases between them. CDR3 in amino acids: CASSQGVRLNTEAFF. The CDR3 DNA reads TGTGCCAGCAGCCAAGGGGTCCGACTGAACACTGAAGCTTTCTTT. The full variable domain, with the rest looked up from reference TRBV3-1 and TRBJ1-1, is DTAVSQTPKYLVTQMGNDKSIKCEQNLGHDTMYWYKQDSKKFLKIMFSYNNKELIINETVPNRFSPKSPDKAHLNLHINSLELGDSAVYFCASSQGVRLNTEAFFGQGTRLTVV.